This T cell receptor (beta chain) was sequenced during a study of Ad26.COV2.S vaccination and SARS-CoV-2 variants. Whole-study context: Ad26.COV2.S was injected intramuscularly once or twice, 56 days apart. Study outcomes and limitations: Marked by substantial breadth, spike-specific CD8+ and CD4+ T cell responses were reportedly seen after vaccination. The placebo group had lower spike-specific TCR breadth than the vaccine recipients did.

The treatment denotes: roughly 18 received Ad26.COV2.S at low or high dose, single or two shots; five or six received placebo; per-sample allocation not given. Day 63 after the first injection of vaccine or placebo was the sampling time. The vaccine delivered Wuhan-strain SARS-CoV-2 spike through an Ad26 vector. Sequencing used immunoSEQ multiplex PCR; TCRdb keeps in-frame clones, though not all of them. Here the sample spans around 300,000 clones, 85% to 90% being singletons. Remarks on this clone: Its antigen is as yet unknown.

The sequencing here drew on peripheral blood, taken in a trial of Ad26.COV2.S vaccine versus placebo. The sequence was obtained from a person between 18 and 59 years old who received the Ad26.COV2.S COVID-19 vaccine or a placebo.

CDR3 loop: CASTPSGTLFAEAFF. The CDR3 DNA follows: TGTGCCAGCACCCCAAGCGGAACCTTGTTCGCTGAAGCTTTCTTT. The genes are TRBV3-1 (or the pseudogene TRBV3-2) and TRBJ1-1; D not resolved. Germline CDR1 LGHDT, CDR2 YNNKEL (reference sequence). V dropped 7 bases and J dropped 6 bases, with 21 bases sitting between them. The CDR3 spans 15 residues.